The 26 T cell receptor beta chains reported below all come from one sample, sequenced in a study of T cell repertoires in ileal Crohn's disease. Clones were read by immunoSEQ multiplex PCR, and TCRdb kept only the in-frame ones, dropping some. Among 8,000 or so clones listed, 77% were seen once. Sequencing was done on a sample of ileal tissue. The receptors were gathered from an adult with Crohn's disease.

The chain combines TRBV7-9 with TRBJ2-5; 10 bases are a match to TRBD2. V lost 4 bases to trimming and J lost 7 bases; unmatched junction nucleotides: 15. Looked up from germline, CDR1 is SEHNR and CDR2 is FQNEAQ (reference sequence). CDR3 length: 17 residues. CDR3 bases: TGTGCCAGCAGCTCTGCTATTGGGACTAGCGAACGGGGGACCCAGTACTTC. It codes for CASSSAIGTSERGTQYF.

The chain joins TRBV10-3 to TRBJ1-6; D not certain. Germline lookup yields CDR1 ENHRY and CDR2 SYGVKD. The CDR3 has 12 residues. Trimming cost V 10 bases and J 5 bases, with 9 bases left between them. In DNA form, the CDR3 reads TGTGCCAGCGGGCTAAATAATTCACCCCTCCACTTT. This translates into CASGLNNSPLHF.

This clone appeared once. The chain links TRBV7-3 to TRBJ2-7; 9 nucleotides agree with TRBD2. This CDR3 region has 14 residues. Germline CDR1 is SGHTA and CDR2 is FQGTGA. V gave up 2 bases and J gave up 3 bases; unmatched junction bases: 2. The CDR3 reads CASSLGGGVYEQYF. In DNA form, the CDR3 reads TGTGCCAGCAGCTTAGGCGGGGGGGTCTACGAGCAGTACTTC.

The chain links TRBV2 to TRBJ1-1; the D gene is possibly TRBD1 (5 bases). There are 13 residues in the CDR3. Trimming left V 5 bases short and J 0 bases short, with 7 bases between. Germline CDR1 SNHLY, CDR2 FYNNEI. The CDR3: CASSQGLNTEAFF. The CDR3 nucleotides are TGTGCCAGCAGTCAGGGTTTGAACACTGAAGCTTTCTTT.

The CDR3 sequence: CASSLDLRGFTEAFF. CDR3 in DNA: TGTGCCAGCAGCTTAGATCTCAGGGGCTTCACTGAAGCTTTCTTT. The genes are TRBV11-2 and TRBJ1-1, with D possibly TRBD1 on 6 matching bases. CDR3 length: 15 residues. CDR1 SGHAT and CDR2 FQNNGV come from the germline V gene. V was clipped by 0 bases and J by 4 bases, with 12 bases between them. Together with reference TRBV11-2 and TRBJ1-1, the CDR3 gives the full variable domain: EAGVAQSPRYKIIEKRQSVAFWCNPISGHATLYWYQQILGQGPKLLIQFQNNGVVDDSQLPKDRFSAERLKGVDSTLKIQPAKLEDSAVYLCASSLDLRGFTEAFFGQGTRLTVV.

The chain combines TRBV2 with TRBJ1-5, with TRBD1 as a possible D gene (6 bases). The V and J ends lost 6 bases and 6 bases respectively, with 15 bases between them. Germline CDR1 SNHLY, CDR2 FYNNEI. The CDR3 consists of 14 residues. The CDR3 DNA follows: TGTGCCAGCAGGGGGGCCAGGGCGGCTCAGCCCCAGCATTTT. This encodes CASRGARAAQPQHF.

The CDR3 reads CASSLAGSSRGNTIYF. The DNA of the CDR3 is TGTGCCAGCAGCTTAGCGGGGAGCTCTCGTGGAAACACCATATATTTT. V usage is TRBV7-8 and J usage is TRBJ1-3; D is unresolved. Trimming took off 0 bases at V and 3 bases at J, with 12 bases between the two ends. CDR3 size: 16 residues. Germline V lookup: CDR1 SGHVS, CDR2 FQNEAQ.

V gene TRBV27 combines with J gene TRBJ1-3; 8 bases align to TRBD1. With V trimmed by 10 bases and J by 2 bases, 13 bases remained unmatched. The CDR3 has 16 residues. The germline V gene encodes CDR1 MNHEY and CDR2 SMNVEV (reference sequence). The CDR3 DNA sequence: TGTGCCACCAGGCCGAGGGGCAGGGGGCCTGGAAACACCATATATTTT. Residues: CATRPRGRGPGNTIYF.

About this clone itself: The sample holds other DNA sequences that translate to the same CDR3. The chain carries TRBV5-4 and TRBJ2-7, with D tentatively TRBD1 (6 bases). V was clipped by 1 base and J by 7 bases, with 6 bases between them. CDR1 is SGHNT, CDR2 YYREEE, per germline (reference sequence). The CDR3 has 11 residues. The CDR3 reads CASSLRGEQYF. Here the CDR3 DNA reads TGTGCCAGCAGCTTGAGGGGGGAGCAGTACTTC.

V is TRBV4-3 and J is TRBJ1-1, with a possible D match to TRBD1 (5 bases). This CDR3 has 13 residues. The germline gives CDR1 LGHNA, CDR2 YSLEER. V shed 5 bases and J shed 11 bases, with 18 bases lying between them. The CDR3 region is CASSFQGAREAFF. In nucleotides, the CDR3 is TGCGCCAGCAGCTTTCAAGGGGCCCGGGAGGCTTTCTTT.

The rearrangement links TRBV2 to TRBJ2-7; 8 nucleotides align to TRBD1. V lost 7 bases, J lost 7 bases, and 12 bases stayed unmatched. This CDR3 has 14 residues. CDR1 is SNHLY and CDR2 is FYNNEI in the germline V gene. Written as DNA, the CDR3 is TGTGCCAGCATCGTACAGGGGGTTCAGGGTGAGCAGTACTTC. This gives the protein CASIVQGVQGEQYF.

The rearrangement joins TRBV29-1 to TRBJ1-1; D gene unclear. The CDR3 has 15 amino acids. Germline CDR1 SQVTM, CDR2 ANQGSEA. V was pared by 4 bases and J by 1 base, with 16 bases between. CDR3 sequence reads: CSVAPTYLGNTEAFF. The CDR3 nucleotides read TGCAGCGTTGCACCCACATACCTTGGGAACACTGAAGCTTTCTTT.

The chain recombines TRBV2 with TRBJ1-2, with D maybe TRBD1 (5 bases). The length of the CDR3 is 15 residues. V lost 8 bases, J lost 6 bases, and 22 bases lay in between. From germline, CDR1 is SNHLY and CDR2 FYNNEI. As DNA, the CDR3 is TGTGCCAGCCACCCGACCGCGACAGTAAAAGATGGCTACACCTTC. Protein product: CASHPTATVKDGYTF. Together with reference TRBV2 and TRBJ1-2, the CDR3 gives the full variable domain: EPEVTQTPSHQVTQMGQEVILRCVPISNHLYFYWYRQILGQKVEFLVSFYNNEISEKSEIFDDQFSVERPDGSNFTLKIRSTKLEDSAMYFCASHPTATVKDGYTFGSGTRLTVV.

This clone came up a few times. This CDR3 reads CASSRATGTANTGELFF. DNA of the CDR3: TGTGCCAGCTCACGGGCCACCGGGACAGCGAACACCGGGGAGCTGTTTTTT. This chain links TRBV18 with TRBJ2-2; 7 bases fit TRBD1. The junction had 8 bases not matched to a gene; V was cut back by 4 bases and J by 0 bases. The germline gives CDR1 KGHSH, CDR2 LQKENI. The length of the CDR3 is 17 residues.

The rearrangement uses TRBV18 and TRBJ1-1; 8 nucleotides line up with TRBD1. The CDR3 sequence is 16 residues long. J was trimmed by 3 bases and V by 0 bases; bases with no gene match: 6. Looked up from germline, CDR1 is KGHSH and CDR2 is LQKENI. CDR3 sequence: CASSPPGRGLHTEAFF. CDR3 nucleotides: TGTGCCAGCTCACCACCGGGCAGGGGGCTCCACACTGAAGCTTTCTTT. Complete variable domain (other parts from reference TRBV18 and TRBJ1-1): NAGVMQNPRHLVRRRGQEARLRCSPMKGHSHVYWYRQLPEEGLKFMVYLQKENIIDESGMPKERFSAEFPKEGPSILRIQQVVRGDSAAYFCASSPPGRGLHTEAFFGQGTRLTVV.

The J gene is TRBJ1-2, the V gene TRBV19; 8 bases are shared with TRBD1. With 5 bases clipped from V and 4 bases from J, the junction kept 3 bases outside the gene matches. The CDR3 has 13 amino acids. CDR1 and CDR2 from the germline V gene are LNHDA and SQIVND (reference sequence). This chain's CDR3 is CASSVQGVYGYTF. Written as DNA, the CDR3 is TGTGCCAGTAGTGTACAGGGGGTCTATGGCTACACCTTC.

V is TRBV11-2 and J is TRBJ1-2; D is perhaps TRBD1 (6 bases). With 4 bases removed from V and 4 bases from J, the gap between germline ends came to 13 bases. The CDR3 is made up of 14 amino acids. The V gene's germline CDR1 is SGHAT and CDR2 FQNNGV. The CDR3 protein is CASSSTGLFYGYTF. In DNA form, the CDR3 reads TGTGCCAGCAGCTCGACAGGACTTTTCTATGGCTACACCTTC. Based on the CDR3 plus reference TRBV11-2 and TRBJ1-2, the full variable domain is EAGVAQSPRYKIIEKRQSVAFWCNPISGHATLYWYQQILGQGPKLLIQFQNNGVVDDSQLPKDRFSAERLKGVDSTLKIQPAKLEDSAVYLCASSSTGLFYGYTFGSGTRLTVV.

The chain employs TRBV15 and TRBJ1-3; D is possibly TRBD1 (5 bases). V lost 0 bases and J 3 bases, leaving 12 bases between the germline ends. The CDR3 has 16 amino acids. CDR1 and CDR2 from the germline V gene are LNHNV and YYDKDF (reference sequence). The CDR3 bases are TGTGCCACCAGCAGAGACCTAAGGGGTTATGGAAACACCATATATTTT. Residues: CATSRDLRGYGNTIYF.

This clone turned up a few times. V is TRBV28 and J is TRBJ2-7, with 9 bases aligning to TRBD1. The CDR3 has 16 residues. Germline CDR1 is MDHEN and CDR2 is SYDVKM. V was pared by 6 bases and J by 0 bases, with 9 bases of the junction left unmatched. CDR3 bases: TGTGCCAGCAGCCCTTCGGGACAGGGCCTCTCCTACGAGCAGTACTTC. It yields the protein CASSPSGQGLSYEQYF.

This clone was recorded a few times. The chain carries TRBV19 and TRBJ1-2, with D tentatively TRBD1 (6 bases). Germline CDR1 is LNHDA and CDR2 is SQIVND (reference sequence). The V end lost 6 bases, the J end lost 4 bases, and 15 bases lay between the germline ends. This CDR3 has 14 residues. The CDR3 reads CASRQKGDPYGYTF. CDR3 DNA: TGTGCCAGTAGGCAAAAGGGGGACCCCTATGGCTACACCTTC.

The CDR3 DNA is TGTGCCAGCAGGTCCGCTAGCTCTGGGTCGGATACGCAGTATTTT. As protein: CASRSASSGSDTQYF. The rearrangement uses TRBV6-1 and TRBJ2-3, with TRBD2 as a possible D gene (5 bases). The CDR3 runs to 15 residues. CDR1 and CDR2 (germline): MNHNS, SASEGT. V lost 6 bases and J 6 bases, leaving 19 bases between the germline ends.

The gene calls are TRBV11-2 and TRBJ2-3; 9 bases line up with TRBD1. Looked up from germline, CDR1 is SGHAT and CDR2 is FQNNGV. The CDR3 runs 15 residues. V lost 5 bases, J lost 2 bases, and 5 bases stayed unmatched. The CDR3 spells CASSPGTGHTDTQYF. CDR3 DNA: TGTGCCAGCAGCCCAGGGACAGGGCACACAGATACGCAGTATTTT.

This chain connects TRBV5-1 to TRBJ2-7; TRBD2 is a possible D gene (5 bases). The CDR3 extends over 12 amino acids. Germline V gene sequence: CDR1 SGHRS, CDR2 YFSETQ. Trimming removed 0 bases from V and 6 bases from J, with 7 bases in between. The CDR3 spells CASSLGGLEQYF. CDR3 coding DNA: TGCGCCAGCAGCTTGGGAGGGCTCGAGCAGTACTTC.

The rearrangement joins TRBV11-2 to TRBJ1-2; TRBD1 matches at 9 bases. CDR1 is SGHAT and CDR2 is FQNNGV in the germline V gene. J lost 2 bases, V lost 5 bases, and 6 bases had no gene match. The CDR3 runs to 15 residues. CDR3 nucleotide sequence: TGTGCCAGCAGCCCTGGGACAGGGATGAACTATGGCTACACCTTC. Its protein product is CASSPGTGMNYGYTF.

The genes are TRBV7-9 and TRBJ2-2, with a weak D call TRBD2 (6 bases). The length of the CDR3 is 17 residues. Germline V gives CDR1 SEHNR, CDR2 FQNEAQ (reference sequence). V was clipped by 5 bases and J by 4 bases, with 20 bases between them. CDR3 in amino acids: CASSPKGPGGFTGELFF. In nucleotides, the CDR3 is TGTGCCAGCAGCCCCAAGGGCCCCGGGGGTTTCACCGGGGAGCTGTTTTTT. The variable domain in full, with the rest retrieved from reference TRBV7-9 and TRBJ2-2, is DTGVSQNPRHKITKRGQNVTFRCDPISEHNRLYWYRQTLGQGPEFLTYFQNEAQLEKSRLLSDRFSAERPKGSFSTLEIQRTEQGDSAMYLCASSPKGPGGFTGELFFGEGSRLTVL.

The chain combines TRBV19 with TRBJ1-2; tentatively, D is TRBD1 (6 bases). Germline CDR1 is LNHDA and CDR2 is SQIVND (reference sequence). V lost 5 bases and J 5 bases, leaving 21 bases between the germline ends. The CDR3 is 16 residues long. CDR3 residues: CASSGQGRQEGYGYTF. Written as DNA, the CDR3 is TGTGCCAGTAGTGGTCAAGGAAGACAGGAAGGGTATGGCTACACCTTC.